The 20 T cell receptor beta chains in this list originate from one sample, sequenced in a study of T cell repertoires in aging, cancer and after chemotherapy. Amplification of TCR beta used genomic DNA extracted from peripheral blood. Rearranged V-D-J TRB sequences were amplified with a mixed TRB-A/B primer pool. TCRdb re-called the multiplex PCR reads with MiXCR, one entry per CDR3 protein. The sample lists about 10,000 distinct CDR3 sequences, approximately 41% occurring once. The source material was blood. These receptors came from a human donor in good health.

The gene calls are TRBV11-2 and TRBJ2-2, with D possibly called TRBD1 or TRBD2 (6 bases each). The length of the CDR3 is 15 residues. The germline V and J ends were trimmed by 7 bases and 2 bases, with 14 bases remaining between them. Germline V gene data show CDR1 as SGHAT and CDR2 as FQNNGV. CDR3 sequence: CASTYGGRNTGELFF. The CDR3 DNA sequence: TGTGCCAGCACCTACGGGGGCCGAAACACCGGGGAGCTGTTTTTT.

This clonotype was found a few times. The chain links TRBV15 to TRBJ1-4; unclear D gene. The CDR3 sequence is 14 residues long. V lost 3 bases and J 2 bases, leaving 7 bases between the germline ends. Germline V CDR1 and CDR2: LNHNV, YYDKDF (reference sequence). DNA of the CDR3: TGTGCCACCAGCAGGGGGAATACTAATGAAAAACTGTTTTTT. Encoded protein: CATSRGNTNEKLFF.

The V and J genes are TRBV27 and TRBJ2-7; TRBD1 matches 10 bases. CDR3 length equals 14 residues. Per the germline V gene, CDR1 is MNHEY and CDR2 is SMNVEV (reference sequence). V lost 6 bases to trimming and J lost 6 bases; unmatched junction nucleotides: 8. The CDR3 nucleotides are TGTGCCAGCAGCTCTGACAGGGGGCTCTCCGAGCAGTACTTC. Translation gives CASSSDRGLSEQYF.

This clonotype was counted only a few times. The chain couples TRBV6-5 to TRBJ1-3; 7 bases are shared with TRBD1. Trimming cost V 6 bases and J 8 bases; bases outside gene matches: 7. This CDR3 region has 13 residues. Germline V gene sequence: CDR1 MNHEY, CDR2 SVGAGI. The CDR3 nucleotides read TGTGCCAGCAGACCCGGGACAGACTACACCATATATTTT. It yields the protein CASRPGTDYTIYF.

This chain connects TRBV19 to TRBJ2-6; 9 bases are shared with TRBD1. CDR1 and CDR2 (germline): LNHDA, SQIVND (reference sequence). V lost 5 bases, J lost 2 bases, and 7 bases stayed unmatched. The CDR3 loop spans 17 amino acids. This CDR3 reads CASSQGQGRTGANVLTF. The CDR3 region has the DNA TGTGCCAGTAGTCAGGGACAGGGTAGAACTGGGGCCAACGTCCTGACTTTC.

The chain recombines TRBV28 with TRBJ1-2; possibly TRBD1 for D (5 bases). This CDR3 is 13 amino acids long. Per the germline V gene, CDR1 is MDHEN and CDR2 is SYDVKM. V was pared by 10 bases and J by 2 bases, with 14 bases between. CDR3 coding DNA: TGTGCCACCCAGAGGGGCCCAAACTATGGCTACACCTTC. Amino acid sequence: CATQRGPNYGYTF.

This clonotype turned up a few times. The V and J genes are TRBV5-4 and TRBJ1-2; no clear D gene. Germline V gene lookup returns CDR1 SGHNT and CDR2 YYREEE (reference sequence). The length of the CDR3 is 14 residues. The V and J ends lost 2 bases and 1 base respectively, with 9 bases between them. The CDR3 loop is CASSFITVNYGYTF. Written as DNA, the CDR3 is TGTGCCAGCAGCTTCATAACAGTTAACTATGGCTACACCTTC.

This clonotype was detected only a few times. The chain is built from TRBV20-1 and TRBJ1-5; D may be TRBD1 (6 bases). The CDR3 loop spans 16 amino acids. Germline CDR1 and CDR2: DFQATT and SNEGSKA (reference sequence). V lost 4 bases and J 2 bases, leaving 18 bases between the germline ends. DNA for the CDR3: TGCAGTGCTACCGCAGGGGCCGGGATCGGCAATCAGCCCCAGCATTTT. Its translation: CSATAGAGIGNQPQHF.

This clonotype was picked up a small number of times. The rearrangement uses TRBV30 and TRBJ2-3; TRBD1 matches 8 bases. There are 15 residues in the CDR3. V was pared by 4 bases and J by 5 bases, with 11 bases of the junction left unmatched. Per the germline V gene, CDR1 is GTSNPN and CDR2 is SVGIG (reference sequence). CDR3 region: CAWKYPGGMLDTQYF. CDR3 bases: TGTGCCTGGAAATACCCAGGGGGCATGTTAGATACGCAGTATTTT.

The rearrangement uses TRBV19 and TRBJ1-1, with 10 positions matching TRBD1. Trimming cost V 7 bases and J 0 bases; bases outside gene matches: 11. Germline V lookup: CDR1 LNHDA, CDR2 SQIVND (reference sequence). The CDR3 loop spans 17 amino acids. In DNA form, the CDR3 reads TGTGCCAGTACTCGTAGGGGACAGGGGAACATGAACACTGAAGCTTTCTTT. As protein: CASTRRGQGNMNTEAFF.

The genes are TRBV20-1 and TRBJ2-5; 7 positions match TRBD2. Per germline, CDR1 DFQATT and CDR2 SNEGSKA (reference sequence). Trimming removed 5 bases from V and 9 bases from J; junction bases left unmatched: 6. This CDR3 contains 11 residues. CDR3 sequence (DNA): TGCAGTGCTGGGTTGGGGGGGGCCCAGTACTTC. This codes for CSAGLGGAQYF.

The V call is TRBV6-5, the J call TRBJ1-2, with 10 bases fitting TRBD1. The CDR3 is 14 amino acids. V lost 4 bases to trimming and J lost 8 bases; unmatched junction nucleotides: 7. CDR1 is MNHEY and CDR2 is SVGAGI in the germline V gene. The CDR3 reads CASSSGTGVSGYTF. CDR3 coding DNA: TGTGCCAGCAGTTCAGGGACAGGGGTGAGCGGCTACACCTTC.

The rearrangement links TRBV4-1 to TRBJ1-1, with D tentatively TRBD1 (6 bases). With 0 bases removed from V and 5 bases from J, the gap between germline ends came to 16 bases. The CDR3 is 16 residues long. From germline, CDR1 is MGHRA and CDR2 YSYEKL. CDR3 sequence: CASSQEPLTGRTEAFF. The DNA for the CDR3 is TGCGCCAGCAGCCAAGAGCCCTTGACAGGACGAACTGAAGCTTTCTTT.

This clonotype was seen a handful of times. This chain connects TRBV12-3 or TRBV12-4 to TRBJ1-2; a weak D match, TRBD1 (6 bases). CDR3 size: 14 residues. Trimming cost V 4 bases and J 0 bases, with 9 bases left between them. CDR3 amino acids: CASSSRQANYGYTF. The CDR3 DNA reads as TGTGCCAGCAGTTCTCGACAGGCTAACTATGGCTACACCTTC.

Only a few counts were recorded for this clonotype. This chain links TRBV7-3 with TRBJ2-5; D is uncertain. This CDR3 is 13 amino acids long. V was cut by 3 bases and J by 2 bases, with 7 bases left in between. Germline V gene data show CDR1 as SGHTA and CDR2 as FQGTGA. The CDR3 DNA reads TGTGCCAGCAGCTTCGGCGCTCAAGAGACCCAGTACTTC. Residues: CASSFGAQETQYF.

This clonotype has just a few counts. V gene TRBV7-3 combines with J gene TRBJ1-1; D remains unclear. The germline gives CDR1 SGHTA, CDR2 FQGTGA. CDR3 length: 14 amino acids. V shed 6 bases and J shed 4 bases, with 15 bases lying between them. CDR3 amino acids: CASRSGKDRTEAFF. In DNA form, the CDR3 reads TGTGCCAGCAGGTCCGGAAAGGATCGCACTGAAGCTTTCTTT.

The chain carries TRBV12-3 or TRBV12-4 and TRBJ1-4; D is uncertain. Between the trimmed V and J ends, which lost 6 bases and 0 bases, there was a span of 14 bases. CDR3 length: 16 amino acids. The CDR3 spells CASSRTAVSTNEKLFF. The CDR3 DNA reads TGTGCCAGCAGCCGGACGGCCGTTTCAACTAATGAAAAACTGTTTTTT.

J is TRBJ2-7 and V is TRBV4-1; D not resolved. V was trimmed by 3 bases and J by 4 bases, leaving 7 bases between them. CDR3 length: 12 amino acids. From germline, CDR1 is MGHRA and CDR2 YSYEKL. Here the CDR3 DNA reads TGCGCCAGCAGCCAGGTGGGTTACGAGCAGTACTTC. The encoded protein is CASSQVGYEQYF.

By share, this clonotype ranks as medium-sized. The J gene is TRBJ1-6, the V gene TRBV4-2; D is perhaps TRBD1 (5 bases). Germline V CDR1 and CDR2: LGHNA, YNFKEQ. The V gene lost 1 base and the J gene lost 7 bases, with 11 bases spanning the gap. The CDR3 runs 15 residues. This CDR3 reads CASSQVATENSPLHF. DNA of the CDR3: TGTGCCAGCAGCCAAGTAGCGACAGAGAATTCACCCCTCCACTTT.

On this clonotype itself: One junction end does not reproduce the germline sequence, and a read error may be involved. This sequence joins TRBV5-1 and TRBJ1-2; no definite D call. This CDR3 contains 13 residues. Germline loops: CDR1 SGHRS, CDR2 YFSETQ. In nucleotides, the CDR3 is TGTGCCAGCAGCCCGGACGCTAACTATGGCTACACCTTC. This encodes CASSPDANYGYTF.